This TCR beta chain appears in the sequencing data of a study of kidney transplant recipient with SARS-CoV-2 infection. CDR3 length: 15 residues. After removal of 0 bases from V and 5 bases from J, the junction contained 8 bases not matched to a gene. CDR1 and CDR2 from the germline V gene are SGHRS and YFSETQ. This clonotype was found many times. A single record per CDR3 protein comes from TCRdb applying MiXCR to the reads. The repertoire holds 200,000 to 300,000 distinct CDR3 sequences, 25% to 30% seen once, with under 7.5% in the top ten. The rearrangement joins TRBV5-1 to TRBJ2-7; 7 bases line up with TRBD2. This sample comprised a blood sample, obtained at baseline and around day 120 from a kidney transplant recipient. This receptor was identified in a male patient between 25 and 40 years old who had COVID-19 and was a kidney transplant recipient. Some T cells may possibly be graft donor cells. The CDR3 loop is CASSLEMTGGNEQYF. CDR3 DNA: TGCGCCAGCAGCTTGGAAATGACCGGGGGGAACGAGCAGTACTTC.